Listed below are T cell receptor beta chains from one sample, sequenced in a study of CD8 T cells in Susac syndrome. TCRdb reanalysed the immunoSEQ multiplex PCR reads using MiXCR and keeps one entry per CDR3 protein. Of about 130,000 distinct CDR3 sequences listed, 90% to 95% are singletons. Specimen: CD8+ T cells from PBMCs. Every receptor here comes from a human donor with multiple sclerosis. Both conserved end residues are part of each CDR3. Each record gives: V gene, D gene, J gene, clone size, CDR3 DNA, CDR3 protein. D genes are given only for firm matches. Size is stated for part of the rows, as once, few or many counts, or as a class when the clone is expanded.

TRBV6-2/TRBV6-3	TRBD1	TRBJ1-1	NA	TGTGCCAGCGGCTCGGACAGGGTACCTGAAGCTTTCTTT	CASGSDRVPEAFF
TRBV9	TRBD1	TRBJ2-1	NA	TGTGCCAGCAGCAGGTACAGTGGGACAGGTGCGGCTGAGCAGTTCTTC	CASSRYSGTGAAEQFF
TRBV19	NA	TRBJ1-2	NA	TGTGCCACGCTACTCTATGGCTACACCTTC	CATLLYGYTF
TRBV6-5	NA	TRBJ1-1	NA	TGTGCCAGCAGTTATGGCGACATCCGAGGGACTGAAGCTTTCTTT	CASSYGDIRGTEAFF
TRBV24-1	NA	TRBJ2-5	NA	TGTGCCACCAGTGACCCGGGACTCGTCGGCGAGACCCAGTACTTC	CATSDPGLVGETQYF
TRBV7-9	TRBD1	TRBJ2-4	once	TGTGCCAGCAGCTATGCACAGGGGAGTAACATTCAGTACTTC	CASSYAQGSNIQYF
TRBV24-1	NA	TRBJ2-1	NA	TGTGCCACCAGTGATTATGGCGAGGGCATTGCCAATGAGCAGTTCTTC	CATSDYGEGIANEQFF
TRBV24-1	NA	TRBJ2-5	NA	TGTGCCACCAGTGGTGGGACAAAAGAGACCCAGTACTTC	CATSGGTKETQYF
TRBV23-1	NA	TRBJ1-2	NA	TGCGCCAGCAGTCCTCAATTAACCCCAAATGGCTACACCTTC	CASSPQLTPNGYTF
TRBV5-1	NA	TRBJ2-2	NA	TGCGCCAGCAGCTTGTTTATGGTTGGGGGCACCGGGGAGCTGTTTTTT	CASSLFMVGGTGELFF
TRBV18	TRBD1	TRBJ1-4	NA	TGTGCCAGCTCACCACCGGTGACAGGGGAGAGGAGGGAAAAACTGTTTTTT	CASSPPVTGERREKLFF
TRBV6-1	TRBD2	TRBJ2-5	NA	TGTGCCAGCAGACAAGCGGGAGGGGAGAAGGAGACCCAGTACTTC	CASRQAGGEKETQYF
TRBV11-2	NA	TRBJ1-5	NA	TGTGCCAGCAGCTCCCGGGGGGGGAGCAATCAGCCCCAGCATTTT	CASSSRGGSNQPQHF
TRBV15	NA	TRBJ2-7	NA	TGTGCCACCAGCAGTGACAGGGAGGCCTACGAGCAGTACTTC	CATSSDREAYEQYF
TRBV20-1	NA	TRBJ2-3	NA	TGCAGTGCTCCAGTCCCCGACAGGTTTCAGACAGATACGCAGTATTTT	CSAPVPDRFQTDTQYF
TRBV2	NA	TRBJ2-5	NA	TGTGCCAGCAGTGTATTAAAGGAGACCCAGTACTTC	CASSVLKETQYF
TRBV9	NA	TRBJ1-1	NA	TGTGCCAGCAGCCCCCCGGCGGGTTTGAACACTGAAGCTTTCTTT	CASSPPAGLNTEAFF
TRBV30	NA	TRBJ1-1	once	TGTGCCTGGGATTCCGGCGTAAGGGGCACTGAAGCTTTCTTT	CAWDSGVRGTEAFF
TRBV7-3	TRBD2	TRBJ2-1	NA	TGTGCCAGCAGCTTAGGTACTAGCGCATACAATGAGCAGTTCTTC	CASSLGTSAYNEQFF
TRBV6-6	TRBD1	TRBJ1-5	once	TGTGCCAGCAGTGGACAGGGGGAGGGCAATCAGCCCCAGCATTTT	CASSGQGEGNQPQHF
TRBV12-3/TRBV12-4	NA	TRBJ1-1	NA	TGTGCCAGCAACTTTGGGGGGAACACTGAAGCTTTCTTT	CASNFGGNTEAFF
TRBV5-1	TRBD1	TRBJ1-1	NA	TGCGCCAGCAGCCCTACAGGGGGCCCTGAAGCTTTCTTT	CASSPTGGPEAFF
TRBV15	NA	TRBJ1-2	NA	TGTGCCACCAGCAGAGATAAAGCGTACGGCCTCTATGGCTACACCTTC	CATSRDKAYGLYGYTF
TRBV4-1	NA	TRBJ1-5	NA	TGCGCCAGCAGCCGGGACGGGGGCGAGGGTCAGCCCCAGCATTTT	CASSRDGGEGQPQHF
TRBV7-8	NA	TRBJ1-1	NA	TGTGCCAGCAGCTTAGCGAGGGGGGAAGCTTTCTTT	CASSLARGEAFF
TRBV29-1	TRBD2	TRBJ2-1	NA	TGCAGCGTTGACCCCTTCGGCAGCGGGAGTAATAATGAGCAGTTCTTC	CSVDPFGSGSNNEQFF
TRBV6-5	NA	TRBJ2-1	once	TGTGCCATAGGACCCTTGCGGAACAATGAGCAGTTCTTC	CAIGPLRNNEQFF
TRBV7-7	TRBD1	TRBJ2-5	NA	TGTGCCAGCAGCTTCAGGGGGCCCTGGTTGGAGACCCAGTACTTC	CASSFRGPWLETQYF
TRBV11-2	NA	TRBJ1-1	NA	TGTGCCAGCAGCTTAGCGGGTCTCGGGGGGCCGACCACTGAAGCTTTCTTT	CASSLAGLGGPTTEAFF
TRBV30	TRBD2	TRBJ2-7	NA	TGTGCCTGGTCAGCCTTGGGACTAGCGGGGGGCTATTACGAGCAGTACTTC	CAWSALGLAGGYYEQYF
TRBV24-1	TRBD1	TRBJ1-2	NA	TGTGCCACCAGTGAAACCAAACAGGGGCGGGCGTACTATGGCTACACCTTC	CATSETKQGRAYYGYTF
TRBV11-2	NA	TRBJ2-7	NA	TGTGCCAGCAGCTTAGGGGGGCGGGGCTACGAGCAGTACTTC	CASSLGGRGYEQYF
TRBV28	NA	TRBJ1-5	NA	TGTGCCAGCAGTTTCCGAGAAAGGGACTTGGAGGTTCAGCCCCAGCATTTT	CASSFRERDLEVQPQHF
TRBV11-2	TRBD2	TRBJ2-3	NA	TGTGCCAGCAGCTTAGCGGAGCGGGAGATAGTAGATACGCAGTATTTT	CASSLAEREIVDTQYF
TRBV7-3	TRBD1	TRBJ2-3	NA	TGTGCCAGCAGCCCTCAGGGGGCAAGCACAGATACGCAGTATTTT	CASSPQGASTDTQYF
TRBV20-1	NA	TRBJ2-7	NA	TGCAGTGCTAGCGCCAGTACCTTGGCCTACGAGCAGTACTTC	CSASASTLAYEQYF
TRBV12-3/TRBV12-4	NA	TRBJ2-2	NA	TGTGCCAGCAGCCCTGGGACATCGAACACCGGGGAGCTGTTTTTT	CASSPGTSNTGELFF
TRBV29-1	NA	TRBJ2-6	NA	TGCAGCGGCCTAGACAGCTCTGGGGCCAACGTCCTGACTTTC	CSGLDSSGANVLTF
TRBV20-1	NA	TRBJ2-1	NA	TGCAGTGCTAGAGACCCGAGACTAGGTGACGATGAGCAGTTCTTC	CSARDPRLGDDEQFF
TRBV4-1	TRBD2	TRBJ2-2	once	TGCGCCAGCGGCGGGGGGATCAAACACCCAGGGGAGCTGTTTTTT	CASGGGIKHPGELFF
TRBV27	NA	TRBJ1-5	NA	TGTGCCAGCAGTTTGAAGGGGTATCAGCCCCAGCATTTT	CASSLKGYQPQHF
TRBV19	NA	TRBJ2-7	NA	TGTGCCAGTAGTATCGGGGGGCTTCCCAACGAGCAGTACTTC	CASSIGGLPNEQYF
TRBV7-9	NA	TRBJ1-3	NA	TGTGCCAGCAGCTTAGTCGTACAGGAGGTGACGAACACCATATATTTT	CASSLVVQEVTNTIYF
TRBV9	TRBD1	TRBJ2-7	NA	TGTGCCAGCAGCGTAGGGGGACAGGTGGGACACGAGCAGTACTTC	CASSVGGQVGHEQYF
TRBV3-1	NA	TRBJ1-2	NA	TGTGCCAGCAGCCAAGATAAGGGCTCCAACTATGGCTACACCTTC	CASSQDKGSNYGYTF
TRBV13	NA	TRBJ2-7	NA	TGTGCCAGCAGCCAAAATGCGGGCGGCGAGCAGTACTTC	CASSQNAGGEQYF
TRBV5-4	NA	TRBJ1-2	NA	TGTGCCAGCAGCTTGTTGGGGTATGGCTACACCTTC	CASSLLGYGYTF
TRBV12-3/TRBV12-4	NA	TRBJ1-1	NA	TGTGCCAGCAGTTTGACACCGAACACTGAAGCTTTCTTT	CASSLTPNTEAFF